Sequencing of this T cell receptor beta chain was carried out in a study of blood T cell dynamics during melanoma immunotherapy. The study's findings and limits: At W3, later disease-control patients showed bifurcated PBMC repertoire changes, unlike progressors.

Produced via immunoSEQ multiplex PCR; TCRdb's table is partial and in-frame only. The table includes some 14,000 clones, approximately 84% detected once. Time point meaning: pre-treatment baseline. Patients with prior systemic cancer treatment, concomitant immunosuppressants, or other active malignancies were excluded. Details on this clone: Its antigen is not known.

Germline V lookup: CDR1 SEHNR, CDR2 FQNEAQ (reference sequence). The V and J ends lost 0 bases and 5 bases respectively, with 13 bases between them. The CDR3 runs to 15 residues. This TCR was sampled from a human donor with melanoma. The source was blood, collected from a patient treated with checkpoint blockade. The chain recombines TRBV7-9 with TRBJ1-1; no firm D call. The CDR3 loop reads CASSLAPDSGTEAFF. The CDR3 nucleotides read TGTGCCAGCAGCTTAGCGCCGGACTCTGGGACTGAAGCTTTCTTT.